The clone carrying this T cell receptor (beta chain) was counted a single time. This entry comes from a study of cytomegalovirus exposure and HLA in healthy donors. Across the whole study: Unique TCRs numbering roughly 80 million, obtained from HLA-typed donors, made up an early data release.

13 Jbeta primers and 60 Vbeta primers were used for the PCR. TCRdb keeps only in-frame clones here, not all; method: immunoSEQ multiplex PCR. Here the sample spans about 200,000 clones, about 79% being singletons. V was pared by 5 bases and J by 4 bases, with 8 bases between. CDR3 length: 13 residues. Germline V gene sequence: CDR1 LNHDA, CDR2 SQIVND (reference sequence). The chain has TRBV19 and TRBJ2-2; tentatively, D is TRBD1 (6 bases). The origin of this receptor is a man aged 18 to 35 in good health and CMV-seronegative. The sequenced sample was PBMCs. Here the CDR3 reads CASSSGVTGELFF. For the CDR3, the DNA is TGTGCCAGTAGTTCAGGGGTCACCGGGGAGCTGTTTTTT.